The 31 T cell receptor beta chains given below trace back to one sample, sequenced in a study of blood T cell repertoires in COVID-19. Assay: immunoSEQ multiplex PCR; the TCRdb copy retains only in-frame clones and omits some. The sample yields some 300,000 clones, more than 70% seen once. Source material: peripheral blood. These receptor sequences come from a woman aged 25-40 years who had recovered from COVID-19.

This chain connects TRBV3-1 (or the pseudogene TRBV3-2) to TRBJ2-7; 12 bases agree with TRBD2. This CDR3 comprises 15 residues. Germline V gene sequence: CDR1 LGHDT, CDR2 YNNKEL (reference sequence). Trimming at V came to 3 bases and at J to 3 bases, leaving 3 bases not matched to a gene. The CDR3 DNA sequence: TGTGCCAGCAGCCATTGGACTAGCGGGGACTACGAGCAGTACTTC. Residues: CASSHWTSGDYEQYF.

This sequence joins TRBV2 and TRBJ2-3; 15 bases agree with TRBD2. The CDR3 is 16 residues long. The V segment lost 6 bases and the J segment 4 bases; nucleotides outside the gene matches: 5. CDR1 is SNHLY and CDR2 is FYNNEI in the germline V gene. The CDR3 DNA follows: TGTGCCAGCAGAGCCCGGACTAGCGGGGGGGCAGATACGCAGTATTTT. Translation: CASRARTSGGADTQYF. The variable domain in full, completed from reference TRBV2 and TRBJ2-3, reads EPEVTQTPSHQVTQMGQEVILRCVPISNHLYFYWYRQILGQKVEFLVSFYNNEISEKSEIFDDQFSVERPDGSNFTLKIRSTKLEDSAMYFCASRARTSGGADTQYFGPGTRLTVL.

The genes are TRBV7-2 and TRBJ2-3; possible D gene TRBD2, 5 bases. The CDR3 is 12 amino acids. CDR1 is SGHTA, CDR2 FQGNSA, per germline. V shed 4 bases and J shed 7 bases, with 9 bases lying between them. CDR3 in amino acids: CASSSTGNTQYF. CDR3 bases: TGTGCCAGCAGCTCTACGGGGAATACGCAGTATTTT. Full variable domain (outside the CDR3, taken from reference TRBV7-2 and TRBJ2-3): GAGVSQSPSNKVTEKGKDVELRCDPISGHTALYWYRQSLGQGLEFLIYFQGNSAPDKSGLPSDRFSAERTGGSVSTLTIQRTQQEDSAVYLCASSSTGNTQYFGPGTRLTVL.

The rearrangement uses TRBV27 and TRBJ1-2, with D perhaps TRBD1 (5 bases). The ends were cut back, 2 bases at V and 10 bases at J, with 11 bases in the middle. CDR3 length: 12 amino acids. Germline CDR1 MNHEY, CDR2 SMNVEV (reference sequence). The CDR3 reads CASSLQGMAYTF. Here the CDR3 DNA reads TGTGCCAGCAGTTTACAGGGAATGGCCTACACCTTC.

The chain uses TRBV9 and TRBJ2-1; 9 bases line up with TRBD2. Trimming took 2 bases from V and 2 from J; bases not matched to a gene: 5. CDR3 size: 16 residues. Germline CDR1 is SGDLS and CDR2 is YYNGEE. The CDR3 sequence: CASSVPLAGTYNEQFF. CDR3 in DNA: TGTGCCAGCAGCGTTCCCCTAGCGGGAACCTACAATGAGCAGTTCTTC.

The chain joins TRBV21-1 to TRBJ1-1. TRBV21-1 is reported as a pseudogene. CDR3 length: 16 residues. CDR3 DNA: TGTGCCAGCAGCAAACCAAGCCGGAGAGGGTACACTGAAGCTTTCTTT. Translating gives CASSKPSRRGYTEAFF.

The CDR3 region is CASSPRTGTNQPQHF. CDR3 nucleotides: TGTGCCAGCAGCCCTAGGACAGGAACTAATCAGCCCCAGCATTTT. The genes are TRBV7-8 and TRBJ1-5, with 7 bases that match TRBD1. Germline assignment: CDR1 SGHVS and CDR2 FQNEAQ. The CDR3 is made up of 15 amino acids. V lost 5 bases and J lost 4; bases outside the gene matches: 8. The variable domain in full, with the rest retrieved from reference TRBV7-8 and TRBJ1-5, is GAGVSQSPRYKVAKRGQDVALRCDPISGHVSLFWYQQALGQGPEFLTYFQNEAQLDKSGLPSDRFFAERPEGSVSTLKIQRTQQEDSAVYLCASSPRTGTNQPQHFGDGTRLSIL.

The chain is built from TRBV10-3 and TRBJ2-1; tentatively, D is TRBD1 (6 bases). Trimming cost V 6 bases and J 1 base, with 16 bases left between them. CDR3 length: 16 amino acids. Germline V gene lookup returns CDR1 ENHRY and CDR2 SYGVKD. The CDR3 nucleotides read TGTGCCATCAGACGAACGGGACAAGAATCCTACAATGAGCAGTTCTTC. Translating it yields CAIRRTGQESYNEQFF.

The CDR3 DNA is TGTGCCAGCAGTACCTACTCTCAAGCTGGAAACACCATATATTTT. Translating gives CASSTYSQAGNTIYF. V usage is TRBV6-2 or TRBV6-3 and J usage is TRBJ1-3; no clear D gene. The germline V gene encodes CDR1 MNHEY and CDR2 SVGEGT. The CDR3 length is 15 residues. V was clipped by 5 bases and J by 2 bases, with 13 bases between them.

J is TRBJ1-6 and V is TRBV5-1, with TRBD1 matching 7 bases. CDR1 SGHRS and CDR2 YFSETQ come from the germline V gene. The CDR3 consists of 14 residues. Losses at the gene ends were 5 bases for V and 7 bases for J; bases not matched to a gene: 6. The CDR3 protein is CASRETGPNSPLHF. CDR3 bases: TGCGCCAGCAGAGAGACAGGGCCCAATTCACCCCTCCACTTT.

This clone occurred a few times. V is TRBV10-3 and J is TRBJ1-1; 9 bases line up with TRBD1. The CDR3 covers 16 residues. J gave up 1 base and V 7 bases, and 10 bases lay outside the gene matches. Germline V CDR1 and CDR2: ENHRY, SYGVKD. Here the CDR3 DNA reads TGTGCCATCAAGGCACAGGGGGCAGTCGGGAACACTGAAGCTTTCTTT. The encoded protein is CAIKAQGAVGNTEAFF.

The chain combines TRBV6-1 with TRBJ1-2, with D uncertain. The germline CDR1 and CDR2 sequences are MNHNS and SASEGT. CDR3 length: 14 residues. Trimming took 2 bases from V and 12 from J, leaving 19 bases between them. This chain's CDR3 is CASSESGLGRPDTF. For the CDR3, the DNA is TGTGCCAGCAGTGAATCCGGTTTGGGCAGGCCCGACACCTTC.

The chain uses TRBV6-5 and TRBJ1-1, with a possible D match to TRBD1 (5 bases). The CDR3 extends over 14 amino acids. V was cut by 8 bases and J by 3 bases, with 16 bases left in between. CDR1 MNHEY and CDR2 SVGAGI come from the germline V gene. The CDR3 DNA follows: TGTGCCAGCCGAGGGGAGGGGTGGTACACTGAAGCTTTCTTT. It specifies CASRGEGWYTEAFF.

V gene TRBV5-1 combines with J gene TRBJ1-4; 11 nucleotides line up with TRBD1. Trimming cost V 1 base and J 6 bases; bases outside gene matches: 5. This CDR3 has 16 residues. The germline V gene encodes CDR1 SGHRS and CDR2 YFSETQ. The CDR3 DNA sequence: TGCGCCAGCAGCTTGCAAGGACAGGGGGCCGATGAAAAACTGTTTTTT. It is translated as CASSLQGQGADEKLFF.

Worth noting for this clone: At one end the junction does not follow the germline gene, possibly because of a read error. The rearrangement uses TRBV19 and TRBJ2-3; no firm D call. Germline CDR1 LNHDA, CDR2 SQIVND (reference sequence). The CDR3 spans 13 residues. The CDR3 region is CASRSGAKDPQYF. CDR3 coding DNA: TGTGCCAGTAGGTCAGGCGCAAAAGATCCGCAGTATTTT.

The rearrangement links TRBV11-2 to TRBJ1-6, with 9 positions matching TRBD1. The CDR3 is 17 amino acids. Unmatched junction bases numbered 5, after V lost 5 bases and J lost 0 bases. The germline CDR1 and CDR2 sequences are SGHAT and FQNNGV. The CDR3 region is CASSQGTGSSYNSPLHF. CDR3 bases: TGTGCCAGCAGCCAAGGGACAGGGAGCTCCTATAATTCACCCCTCCACTTT.

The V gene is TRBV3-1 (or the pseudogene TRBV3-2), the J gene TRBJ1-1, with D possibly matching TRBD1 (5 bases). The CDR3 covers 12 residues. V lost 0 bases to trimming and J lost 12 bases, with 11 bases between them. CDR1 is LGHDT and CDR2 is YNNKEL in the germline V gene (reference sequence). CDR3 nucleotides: TGTGCCAGCAGCCAAGAGGGGCTCAAAACTTTCTTT. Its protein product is CASSQEGLKTFF.

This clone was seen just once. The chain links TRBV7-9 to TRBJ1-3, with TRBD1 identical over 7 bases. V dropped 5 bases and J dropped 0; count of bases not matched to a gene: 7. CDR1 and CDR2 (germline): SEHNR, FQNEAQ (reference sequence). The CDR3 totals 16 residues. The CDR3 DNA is TGTGCCAGCAGCCGACCGGGACAGATCTCTGGAAACACCATATATTTT. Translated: CASSRPGQISGNTIYF.

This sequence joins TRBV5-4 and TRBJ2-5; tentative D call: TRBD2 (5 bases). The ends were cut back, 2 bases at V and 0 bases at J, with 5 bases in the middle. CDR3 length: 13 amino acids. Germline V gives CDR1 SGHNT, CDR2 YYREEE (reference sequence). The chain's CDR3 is CASSFSDQETQYF. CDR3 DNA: TGTGCCAGCAGCTTTAGCGACCAAGAGACCCAGTACTTC.

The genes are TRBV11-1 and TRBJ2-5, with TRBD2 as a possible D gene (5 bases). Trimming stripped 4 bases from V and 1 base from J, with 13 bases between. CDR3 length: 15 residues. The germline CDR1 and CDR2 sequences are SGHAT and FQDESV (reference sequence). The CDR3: CASSSRRGIQETQYF. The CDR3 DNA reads TGTGCCAGCAGCTCCCGACGGGGAATCCAAGAGACCCAGTACTTC.

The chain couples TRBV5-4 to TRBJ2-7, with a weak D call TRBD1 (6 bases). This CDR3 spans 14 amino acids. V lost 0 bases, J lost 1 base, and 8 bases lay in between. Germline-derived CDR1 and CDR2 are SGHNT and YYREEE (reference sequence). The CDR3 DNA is TGTGCCAGCAGCTTGGGGGGGCTGTCCTACGAGCAGTACTTC. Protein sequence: CASSLGGLSYEQYF.

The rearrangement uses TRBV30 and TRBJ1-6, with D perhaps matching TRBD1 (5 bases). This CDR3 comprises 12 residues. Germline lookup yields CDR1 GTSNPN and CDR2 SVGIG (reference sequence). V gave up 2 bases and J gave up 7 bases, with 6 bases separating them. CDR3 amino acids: CAWSPGNSPLHF. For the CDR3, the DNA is TGTGCCTGGAGTCCAGGGAATTCACCCCTCCACTTT.

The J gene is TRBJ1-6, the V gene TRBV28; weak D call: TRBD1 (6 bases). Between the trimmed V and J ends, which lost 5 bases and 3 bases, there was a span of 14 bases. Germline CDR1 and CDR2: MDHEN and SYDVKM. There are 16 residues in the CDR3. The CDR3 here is CASSPPGHNYNSPLHF. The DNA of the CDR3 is TGTGCCAGCAGTCCACCGGGACACAACTATAATTCACCCCTCCACTTT.

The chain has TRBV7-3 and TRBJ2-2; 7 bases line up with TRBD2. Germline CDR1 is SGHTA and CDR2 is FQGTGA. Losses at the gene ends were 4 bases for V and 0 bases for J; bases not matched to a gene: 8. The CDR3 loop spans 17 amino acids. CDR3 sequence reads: CASSSPAGSANTGELFF. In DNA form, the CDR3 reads TGTGCCAGCAGCTCTCCAGCGGGGAGCGCGAACACCGGGGAGCTGTTTTTT.

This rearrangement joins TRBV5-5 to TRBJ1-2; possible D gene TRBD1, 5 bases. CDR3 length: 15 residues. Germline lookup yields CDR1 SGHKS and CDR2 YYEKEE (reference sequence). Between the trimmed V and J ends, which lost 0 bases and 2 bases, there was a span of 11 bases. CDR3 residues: CASSLAAGSNYGYTF. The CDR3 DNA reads TGTGCCAGCAGCTTGGCGGCAGGGTCGAACTATGGCTACACCTTC.

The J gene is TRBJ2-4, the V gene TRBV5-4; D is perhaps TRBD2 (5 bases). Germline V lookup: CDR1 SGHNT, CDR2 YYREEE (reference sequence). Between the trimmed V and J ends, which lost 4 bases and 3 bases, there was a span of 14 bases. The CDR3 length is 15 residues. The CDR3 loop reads CASSEAGSIKNIQYF. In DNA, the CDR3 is TGTGCCAGCAGCGAGGCGGGTAGTATCAAAAACATTCAGTACTTC.

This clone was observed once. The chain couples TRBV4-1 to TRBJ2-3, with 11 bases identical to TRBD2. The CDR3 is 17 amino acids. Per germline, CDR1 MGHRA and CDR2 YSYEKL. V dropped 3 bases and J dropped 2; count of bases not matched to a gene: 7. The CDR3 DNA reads TGCGCCAGCAGCCAGTGGGGGACTAGCGGATCCACAGATACGCAGTATTTT. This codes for CASSQWGTSGSTDTQYF.

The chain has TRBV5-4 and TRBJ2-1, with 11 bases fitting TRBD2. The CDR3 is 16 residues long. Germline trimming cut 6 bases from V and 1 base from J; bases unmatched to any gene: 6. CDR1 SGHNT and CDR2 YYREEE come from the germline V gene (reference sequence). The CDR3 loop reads CASIAGGSGSYNEQFF. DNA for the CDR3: TGTGCCAGCATAGCGGGGGGGTCCGGGTCCTACAATGAGCAGTTCTTC.

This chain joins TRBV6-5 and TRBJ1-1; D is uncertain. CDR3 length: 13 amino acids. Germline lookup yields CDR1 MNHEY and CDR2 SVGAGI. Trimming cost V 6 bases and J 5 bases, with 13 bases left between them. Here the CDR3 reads CASRYQVRTEAFF. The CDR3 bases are TGTGCCAGCAGGTACCAGGTACGAACTGAAGCTTTCTTT.

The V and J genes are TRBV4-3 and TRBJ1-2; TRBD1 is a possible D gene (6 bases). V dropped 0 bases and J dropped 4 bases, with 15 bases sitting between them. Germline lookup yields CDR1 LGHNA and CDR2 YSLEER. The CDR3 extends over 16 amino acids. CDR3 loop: CASSQESKQGPYGYTF. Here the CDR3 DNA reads TGCGCCAGCAGCCAAGAATCGAAACAGGGACCCTATGGCTACACCTTC.

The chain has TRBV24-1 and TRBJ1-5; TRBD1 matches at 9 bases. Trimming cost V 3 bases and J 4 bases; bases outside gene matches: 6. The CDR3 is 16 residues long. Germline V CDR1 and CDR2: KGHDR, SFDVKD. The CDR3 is CATSDRFGTGNQPQHF. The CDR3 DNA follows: TGTGCCACCAGTGATCGTTTCGGGACAGGGAATCAGCCCCAGCATTTT.